The clone carrying this T cell receptor (beta chain) was detected a few times. The V and J ends lost 5 bases and 10 bases respectively, with 20 bases between them. This CDR3 comprises 14 residues. This specimen comes from a study of blood T cells in healthy people across ages. Peripheral blood, roughly 9.3 milliliters per donor, was collected. The authors isolated at least 6.5 million PBMCs per sample. Primed by a sample-barcoded 5' primer and a J-beta primer mix, a second PCR proceeded for roughly 6 to 12 cycles. All cDNA molecules were each tagged by a template-switch adaptor with 12 random nucleotides. Individual samples furnished no less than 2.5 million CDR3-containing paired-end reads apiece. TCRdb processed the 5' RACE reads anew with MiXCR; each CDR3 protein has one entry. Of 1.5 million to 2 million distinct CDR3 sequences in the sample, approximately 30% were seen once.

The genes are TRBV12-3 or TRBV12-4 and TRBJ2-5; TRBD2 might be the D (6 bases). The sample taken for sequencing was blood. The clonotype originates from a woman in her thirties in good health. CDR3 DNA sequence: TGTGCCAGCAGTCCGGGGGACTCAATGGATGACCAGTACTTC. This translates into CASSPGDSMDDQYF.